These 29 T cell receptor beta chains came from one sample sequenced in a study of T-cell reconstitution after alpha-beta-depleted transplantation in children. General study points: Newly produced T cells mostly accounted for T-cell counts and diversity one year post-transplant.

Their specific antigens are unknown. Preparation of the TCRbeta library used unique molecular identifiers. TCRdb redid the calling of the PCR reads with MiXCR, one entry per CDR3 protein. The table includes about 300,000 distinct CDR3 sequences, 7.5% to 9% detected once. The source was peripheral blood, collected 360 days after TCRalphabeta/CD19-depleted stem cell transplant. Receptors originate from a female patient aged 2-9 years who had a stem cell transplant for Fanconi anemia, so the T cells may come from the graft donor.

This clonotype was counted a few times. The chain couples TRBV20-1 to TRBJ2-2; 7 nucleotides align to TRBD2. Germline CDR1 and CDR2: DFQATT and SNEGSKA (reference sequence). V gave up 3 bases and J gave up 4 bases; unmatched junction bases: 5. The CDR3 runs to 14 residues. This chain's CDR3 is CSARSWGGTGELFF. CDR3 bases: TGCAGTGCTAGGAGTTGGGGGGGCACCGGGGAGCTGTTTTTT.

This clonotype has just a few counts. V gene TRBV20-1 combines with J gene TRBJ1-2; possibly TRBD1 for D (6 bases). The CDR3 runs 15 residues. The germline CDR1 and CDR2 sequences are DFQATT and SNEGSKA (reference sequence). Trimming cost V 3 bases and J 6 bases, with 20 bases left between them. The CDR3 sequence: CSARARAGALDGYTF. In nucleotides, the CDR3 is TGCAGTGCTAGGGCCCGGGCAGGGGCTTTGGATGGCTACACCTTC.

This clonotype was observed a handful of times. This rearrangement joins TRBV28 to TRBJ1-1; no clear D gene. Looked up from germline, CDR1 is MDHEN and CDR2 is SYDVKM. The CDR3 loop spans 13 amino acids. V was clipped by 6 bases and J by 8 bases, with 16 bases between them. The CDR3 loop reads CASRESGIGEAFF. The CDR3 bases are TGTGCCAGCAGGGAATCGGGGATTGGGGAAGCTTTCTTT.

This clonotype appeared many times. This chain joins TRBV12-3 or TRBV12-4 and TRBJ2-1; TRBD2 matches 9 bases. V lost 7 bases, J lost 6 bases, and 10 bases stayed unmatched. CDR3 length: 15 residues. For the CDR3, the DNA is TGTGCCAGCACCTATGGACTAGCGTACGGCAATGAGCAGTTCTTC. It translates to CASTYGLAYGNEQFF.

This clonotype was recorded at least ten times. For the CDR3, the DNA is TGTGCCAGCAGGGCTGGTAGCTACGAGCAGTACTTC. Encoded protein: CASRAGSYEQYF. The V call is TRBV2, the J call TRBJ2-7; no clear D gene. This CDR3 is 12 amino acids long. Germline assignment: CDR1 SNHLY and CDR2 FYNNEI. The V and J ends lost 6 bases and 3 bases respectively, with 9 bases between them.

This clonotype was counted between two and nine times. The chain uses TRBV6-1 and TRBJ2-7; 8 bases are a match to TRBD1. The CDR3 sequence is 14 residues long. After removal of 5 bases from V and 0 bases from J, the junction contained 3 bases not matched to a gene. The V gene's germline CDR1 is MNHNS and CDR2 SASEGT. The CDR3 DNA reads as TGTGCCAGCAGTCGGGACAGGAGCTCCTACGAGCAGTACGTC. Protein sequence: CASSRDRSSYEQYV.

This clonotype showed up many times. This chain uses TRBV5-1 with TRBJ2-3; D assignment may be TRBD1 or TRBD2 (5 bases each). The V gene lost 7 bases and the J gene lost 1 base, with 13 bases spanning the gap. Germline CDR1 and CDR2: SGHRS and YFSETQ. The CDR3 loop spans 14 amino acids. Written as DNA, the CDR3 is TGCGCCAGCGGTCGGCAGGGAGGCACAGATACGCAGTATTTT. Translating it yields CASGRQGGTDTQYF.

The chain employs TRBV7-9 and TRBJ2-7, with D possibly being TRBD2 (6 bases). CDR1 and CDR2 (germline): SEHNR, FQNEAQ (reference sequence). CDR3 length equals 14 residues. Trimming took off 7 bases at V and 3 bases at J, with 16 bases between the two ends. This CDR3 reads CASTQWGDHYEQYF. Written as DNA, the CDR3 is TGTGCCAGCACCCAGTGGGGGGACCACTACGAGCAGTACTTC.

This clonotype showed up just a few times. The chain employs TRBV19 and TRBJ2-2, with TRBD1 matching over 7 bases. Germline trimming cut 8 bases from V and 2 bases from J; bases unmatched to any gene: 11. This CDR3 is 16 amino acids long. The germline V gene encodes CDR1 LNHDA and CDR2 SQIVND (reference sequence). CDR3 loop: CASRNLTGFNTGELFF. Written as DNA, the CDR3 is TGTGCCAGTCGCAACTTGACAGGGTTCAACACCGGGGAGCTGTTTTTT.

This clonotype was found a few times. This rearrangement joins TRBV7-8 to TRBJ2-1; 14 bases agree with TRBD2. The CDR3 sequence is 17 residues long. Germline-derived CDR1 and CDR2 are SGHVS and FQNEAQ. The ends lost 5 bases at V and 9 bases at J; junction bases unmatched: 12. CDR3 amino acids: CASSHPGLAGAVGEQFF. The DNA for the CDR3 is TGTGCCAGCAGCCACCCGGGACTAGCGGGGGCCGTCGGTGAGCAGTTCTTC.

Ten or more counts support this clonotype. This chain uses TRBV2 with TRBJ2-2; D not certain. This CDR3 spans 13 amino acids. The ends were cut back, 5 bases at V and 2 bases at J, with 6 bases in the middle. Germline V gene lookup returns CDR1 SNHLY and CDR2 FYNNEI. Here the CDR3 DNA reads TGTGCCAGCAGTACAACTAACACCGGGGAGCTGTTTTTT. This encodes CASSTTNTGELFF.

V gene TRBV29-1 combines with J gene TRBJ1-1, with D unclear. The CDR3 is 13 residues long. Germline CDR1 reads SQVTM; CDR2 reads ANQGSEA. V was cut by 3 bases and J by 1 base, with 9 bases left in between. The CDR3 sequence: CSVDGQKNTEAFF. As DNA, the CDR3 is TGCAGCGTTGATGGGCAGAAGAACACTGAAGCTTTCTTT.

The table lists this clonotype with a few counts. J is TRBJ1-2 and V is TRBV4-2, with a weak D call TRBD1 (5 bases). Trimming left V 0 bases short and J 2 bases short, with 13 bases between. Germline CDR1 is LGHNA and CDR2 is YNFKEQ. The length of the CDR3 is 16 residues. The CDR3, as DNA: TGTGCCAGCAGCCAAGACAACGTGGGGCAGAACTATGGCTACACCTTC. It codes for CASSQDNVGQNYGYTF.

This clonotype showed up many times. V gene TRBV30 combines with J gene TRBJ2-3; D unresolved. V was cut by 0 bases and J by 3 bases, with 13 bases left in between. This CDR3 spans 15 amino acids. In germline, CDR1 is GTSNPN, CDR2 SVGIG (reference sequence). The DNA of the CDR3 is TGTGCCTGGAGTGTACAAAGTCCCCAAACAGATACGCAGTATTTT. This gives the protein CAWSVQSPQTDTQYF.

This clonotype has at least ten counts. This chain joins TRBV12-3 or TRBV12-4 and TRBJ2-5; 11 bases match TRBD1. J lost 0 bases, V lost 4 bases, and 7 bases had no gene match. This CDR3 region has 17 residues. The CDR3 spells CASSSPWGQGDQETQYF. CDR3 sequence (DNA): TGTGCCAGCAGTTCCCCCTGGGGACAGGGGGACCAAGAGACCCAGTACTTC.

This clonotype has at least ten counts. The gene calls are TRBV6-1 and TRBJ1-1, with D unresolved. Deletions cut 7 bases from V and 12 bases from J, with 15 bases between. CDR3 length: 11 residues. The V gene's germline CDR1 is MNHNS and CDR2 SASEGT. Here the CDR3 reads CASKMAGRTFF. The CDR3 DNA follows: TGTGCCAGCAAGATGGCGGGGAGAACTTTCTTT.

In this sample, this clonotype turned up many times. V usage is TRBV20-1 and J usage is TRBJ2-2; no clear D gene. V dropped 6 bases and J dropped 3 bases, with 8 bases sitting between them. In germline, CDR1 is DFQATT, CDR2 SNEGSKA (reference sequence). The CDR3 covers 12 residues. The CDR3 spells CSANEDTGELFF. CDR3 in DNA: TGCAGTGCCAATGAAGACACCGGGGAGCTGTTTTTT.

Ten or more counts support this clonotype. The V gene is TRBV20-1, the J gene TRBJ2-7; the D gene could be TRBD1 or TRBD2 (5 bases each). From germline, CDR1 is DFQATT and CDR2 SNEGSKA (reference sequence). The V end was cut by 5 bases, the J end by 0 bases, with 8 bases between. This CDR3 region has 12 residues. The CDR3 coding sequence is TGCAGTGCTGCCGGGACCTCCTACGAGCAGTACTTC. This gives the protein CSAAGTSYEQYF.

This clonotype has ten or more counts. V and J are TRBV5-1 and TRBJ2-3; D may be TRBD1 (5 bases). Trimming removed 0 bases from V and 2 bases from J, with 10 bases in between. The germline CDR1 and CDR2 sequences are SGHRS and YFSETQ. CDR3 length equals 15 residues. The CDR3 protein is CASSLVGHATDTQYF. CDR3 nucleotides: TGCGCCAGCAGCTTGGTGGGGCACGCCACAGATACGCAGTATTTT.

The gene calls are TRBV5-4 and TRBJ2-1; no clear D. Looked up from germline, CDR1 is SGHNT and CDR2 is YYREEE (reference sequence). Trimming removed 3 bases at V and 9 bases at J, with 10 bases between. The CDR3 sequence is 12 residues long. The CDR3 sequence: CASSSQSPEQFF. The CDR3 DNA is TGTGCCAGCAGCTCACAGTCCCCTGAGCAGTTCTTC.

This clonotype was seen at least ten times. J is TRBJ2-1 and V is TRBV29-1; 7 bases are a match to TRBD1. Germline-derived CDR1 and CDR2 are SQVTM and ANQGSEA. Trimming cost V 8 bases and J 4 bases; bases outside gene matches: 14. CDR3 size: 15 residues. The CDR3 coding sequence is TGCAGCTCAGAACAGGTGGGACAGACTTACAATGAGCAGTTCTTC. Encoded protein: CSSEQVGQTYNEQFF.

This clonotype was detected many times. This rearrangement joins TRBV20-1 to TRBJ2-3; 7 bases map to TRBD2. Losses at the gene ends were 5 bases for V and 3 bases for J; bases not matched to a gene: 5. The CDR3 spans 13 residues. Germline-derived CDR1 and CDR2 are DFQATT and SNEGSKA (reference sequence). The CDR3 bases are TGCAGTGCTGGAGCGGGGCCTACAGATACGCAGTATTTT. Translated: CSAGAGPTDTQYF.

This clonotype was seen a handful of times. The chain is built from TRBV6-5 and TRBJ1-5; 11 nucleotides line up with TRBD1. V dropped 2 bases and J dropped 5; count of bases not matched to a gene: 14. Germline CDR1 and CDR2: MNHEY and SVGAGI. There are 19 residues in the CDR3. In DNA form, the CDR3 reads TGTGCCAGCAGTTACCCTTGGACAGGGGGCCCTCCCGCCCATCAGCCCCAGCATTTT. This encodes CASSYPWTGGPPAHQPQHF.

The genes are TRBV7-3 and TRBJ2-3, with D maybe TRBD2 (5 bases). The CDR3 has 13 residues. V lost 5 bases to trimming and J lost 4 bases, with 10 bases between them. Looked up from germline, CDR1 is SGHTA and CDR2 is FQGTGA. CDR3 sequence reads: CASSKAGADTQYF. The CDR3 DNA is TGTGCCAGCAGCAAGGCCGGGGCAGATACGCAGTATTTT.

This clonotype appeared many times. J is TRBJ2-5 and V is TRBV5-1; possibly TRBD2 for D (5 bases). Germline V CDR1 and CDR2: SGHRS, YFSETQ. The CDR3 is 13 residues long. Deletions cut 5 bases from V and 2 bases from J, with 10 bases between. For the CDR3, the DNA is TGCGCCAGCAGGGGGAGTCCTCAAGAGACCCAGTACTTC. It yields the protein CASRGSPQETQYF.

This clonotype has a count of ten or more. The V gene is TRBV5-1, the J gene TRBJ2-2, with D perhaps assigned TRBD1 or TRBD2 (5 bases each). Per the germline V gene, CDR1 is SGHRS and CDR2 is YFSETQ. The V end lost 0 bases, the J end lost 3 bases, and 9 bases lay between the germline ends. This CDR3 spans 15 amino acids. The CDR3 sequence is CASSLAQGHTGELFF. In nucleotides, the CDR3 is TGCGCCAGCAGCTTGGCCCAGGGACACACCGGGGAGCTGTTTTTT.

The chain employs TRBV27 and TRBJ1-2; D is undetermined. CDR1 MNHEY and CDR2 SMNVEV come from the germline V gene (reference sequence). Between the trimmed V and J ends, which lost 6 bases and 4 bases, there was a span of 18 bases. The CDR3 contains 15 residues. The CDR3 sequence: CASSPARVKVYGYTF. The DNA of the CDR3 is TGTGCCAGCAGCCCCGCAAGGGTGAAAGTCTATGGCTACACCTTC.

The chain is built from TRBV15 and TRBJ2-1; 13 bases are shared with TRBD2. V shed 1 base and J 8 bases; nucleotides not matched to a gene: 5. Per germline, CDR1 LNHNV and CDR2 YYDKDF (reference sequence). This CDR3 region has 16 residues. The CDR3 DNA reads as TGTGCCACCAGCAGAGGCGGGACTAGCGGGACTGATGAGCAGTTCTTC. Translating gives CATSRGGTSGTDEQFF.

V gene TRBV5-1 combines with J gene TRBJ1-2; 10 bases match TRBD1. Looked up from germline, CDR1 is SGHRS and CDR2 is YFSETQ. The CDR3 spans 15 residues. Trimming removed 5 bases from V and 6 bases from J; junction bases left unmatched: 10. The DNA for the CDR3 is TGCGCCAGCAGGAGGTCTTGGACAGGGGGGGATGGCTACACCTTC. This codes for CASRRSWTGGDGYTF.